A selection of T cell receptor beta chains follows, all from one sample in a study of blood T cells in healthy people across ages. TCRdb recomputed calls from the 5' RACE reads with MiXCR, one row per CDR3 protein. The sample holds 1.5 million or so distinct CDR3 sequences, approximately 39% seen once. Sequenced: blood. Receptor source: a woman in her late teens or twenties in good health. Each CDR3 is given with its conserved first and last residue. A D gene is named only where the DNA matches it firmly. Clone size is not always given. Where it is, it says once, few, many or a class for expanded clones.

V gene: TRBV12-3/TRBV12-4
D gene: TRBD2
J gene: TRBJ2-7
clone size: NA
CDR3 protein: CASSSGLAGISYEQYF
CDR3 DNA: TGTGCCAGCAGCTCGGGACTAGCGGGGATCTCCTACGAGCAGTACTTC

V gene: TRBV6-1
D gene: NA
J gene: TRBJ2-5
clone size: few
CDR3 protein: CASRLGGEGLETQYF
CDR3 DNA: TGTGCCAGCAGGTTGGGTGGAGAGGGTCTAGAGACCCAGTACTTC

V gene: TRBV10-3
D gene: NA
J gene: TRBJ2-1
clone size: NA
CDR3 protein: CAIRLGPNEQFF
CDR3 DNA: TGTGCCATCAGGCTAGGACCCAATGAGCAGTTCTTC

V gene: TRBV6-2/TRBV6-3
D gene: NA
J gene: TRBJ2-7
clone size: NA
CDR3 protein: CASGDQPREQYF
CDR3 DNA: TGTGCCAGCGGTGACCAGCCGCGCGAGCAGTACTTC

V gene: TRBV27
D gene: TRBD1
J gene: TRBJ2-1
clone size: few
CDR3 protein: CASSTDRGLSGQFF
CDR3 DNA: TGTGCCAGCAGTACGGACAGGGGGCTCAGTGGGCAGTTCTTC

V gene: TRBV11-2
D gene: TRBD1
J gene: TRBJ2-3
clone size: NA
CDR3 protein: CASSPGLGTETSTDTQYF
CDR3 DNA: TGTGCCAGCAGCCCCGGGCTCGGGACAGAAACTAGCACAGATACGCAGTATTTT

V gene: TRBV5-1
D gene: TRBD1
J gene: TRBJ1-1
clone size: NA
CDR3 protein: CASRLGSGQGFTEAFF
CDR3 DNA: TGCGCCAGCAGGTTGGGGTCGGGACAGGGGTTCACTGAAGCTTTCTTT

V gene: TRBV6-2/TRBV6-3
D gene: NA
J gene: TRBJ2-6
clone size: NA
CDR3 protein: CATLLGRTGEVTGANVLTF
CDR3 DNA: TGTGCCACCCTTCTGGGGCGGACGGGAGAAGTAACTGGGGCCAACGTCCTGACTTTC

V gene: TRBV5-1
D gene: NA
J gene: TRBJ1-2
clone size: NA
CDR3 protein: CASSRTSQKSLYGYTF
CDR3 DNA: TGCGCCAGCAGCCGAACCTCTCAGAAATCCCTTTATGGCTACACCTTC

V gene: TRBV12-3/TRBV12-4
D gene: NA
J gene: TRBJ2-3
clone size: NA
CDR3 protein: CASSFEQNTDTQYF
CDR3 DNA: TGTGCCAGCAGTTTCGAACAGAACACAGATACGCAGTATTTT

V gene: TRBV4-3
D gene: TRBD2
J gene: TRBJ2-1
clone size: NA
CDR3 protein: CASSQEWASGRFDEQFF
CDR3 DNA: TGCGCCAGCAGCCAAGAGTGGGCTAGCGGGAGATTCGATGAGCAGTTCTTC

V gene: TRBV6-5
D gene: TRBD1
J gene: TRBJ2-2
clone size: few
CDR3 protein: CASSYSPTGPSLTGELFF
CDR3 DNA: TGTGCCAGCAGTTACTCCCCGACAGGGCCGAGCCTGACCGGGGAGCTGTTTTTT

V gene: TRBV19
D gene: NA
J gene: TRBJ1-1
clone size: few
CDR3 protein: CASSIDRGRVNTEAFF
CDR3 DNA: TGTGCCAGTAGTATAGATCGGGGGCGAGTGAACACTGAAGCTTTCTTT

V gene: TRBV11-2
D gene: NA
J gene: TRBJ2-1
clone size: once
CDR3 protein: CASSLDLYPKLFF
CDR3 DNA: TGTGCCAGCAGCTTAGATCTCTACCCCAAGTTGTTCTTC

V gene: TRBV6-2/TRBV6-3
D gene: TRBD2
J gene: TRBJ2-6
clone size: few
CDR3 protein: CASSYLLAGGPGANVLTF
CDR3 DNA: TGTGCCAGCAGTTACCTACTAGCGGGAGGGCCTGGGGCCAACGTCCTGACTTTC

V gene: TRBV5-1
D gene: NA
J gene: TRBJ2-2
clone size: NA
CDR3 protein: CATSGRDTFANTGELFF
CDR3 DNA: TGCGCCACAAGTGGGCGGGACACTTTCGCGAACACCGGGGAGCTGTTTTTT

V gene: TRBV30
D gene: NA
J gene: TRBJ2-3
clone size: few
CDR3 protein: CAWSKGTYDTQYF
CDR3 DNA: TGTGCCTGGAGTAAAGGGACCTACGATACGCAGTATTTT

V gene: TRBV12-3/TRBV12-4
D gene: NA
J gene: TRBJ1-2
clone size: NA
CDR3 protein: CASSTTSGAYGYTF
CDR3 DNA: TGTGCCAGCAGCACAACGAGCGGGGCCTATGGCTACACCTTC

V gene: TRBV15
D gene: NA
J gene: TRBJ2-7
clone size: NA
CDR3 protein: CATNSPDRNNYEQYF
CDR3 DNA: TGTGCCACCAACAGCCCGGACAGAAATAACTACGAGCAGTACTTC

V gene: TRBV28
D gene: TRBD1
J gene: TRBJ2-3
clone size: NA
CDR3 protein: CASIRTGFGDTQYF
CDR3 DNA: TGTGCCAGCATTCGGACAGGGTTTGGGGATACGCAGTATTTT

V gene: TRBV7-9
D gene: NA
J gene: TRBJ2-1
clone size: few
CDR3 protein: CASSPRGNDEQFF
CDR3 DNA: TGTGCCAGCAGCCCGAGGGGGAACGATGAGCAGTTCTTC

V gene: TRBV7-2
D gene: NA
J gene: TRBJ2-5
clone size: many
CDR3 protein: CASSLWQQETQYF
CDR3 DNA: TGTGCCAGCAGCTTATGGCAGCAAGAGACCCAGTACTTC

V gene: TRBV10-3
D gene: NA
J gene: TRBJ1-5
clone size: few
CDR3 protein: CAISNGQFNQPQHF
CDR3 DNA: TGTGCCATCAGCAATGGACAATTCAATCAGCCCCAGCATTTT

V gene: TRBV18
D gene: NA
J gene: TRBJ1-2
clone size: NA
CDR3 protein: CASSPPAGVLYGYTF
CDR3 DNA: TGTGCCAGCTCACCACCGGCAGGGGTCCTCTATGGCTACACCTTC

V gene: TRBV7-2
D gene: TRBD2
J gene: TRBJ2-1
clone size: NA
CDR3 protein: CASTGAGVPGSSYNEQFF
CDR3 DNA: TGTGCCAGCACCGGAGCGGGAGTCCCCGGGAGCTCCTACAATGAGCAGTTCTTC

V gene: TRBV27
D gene: TRBD1
J gene: TRBJ2-7
clone size: few
CDR3 protein: CASSSGQAGSYEQYF
CDR3 DNA: TGTGCCAGCAGTTCTGGACAGGCTGGCTCCTACGAGCAGTACTTC

V gene: TRBV20-1
D gene: NA
J gene: TRBJ2-2
clone size: NA
CDR3 protein: CSARDFRGADTGELFF
CDR3 DNA: TGCAGTGCTAGAGACTTCCGGGGGGCCGACACCGGGGAGCTGTTTTTT

V gene: TRBV7-2
D gene: TRBD1
J gene: TRBJ2-3
clone size: NA
CDR3 protein: CASSTHPRGQGSTDTQYF
CDR3 DNA: TGTGCCAGCAGCACTCACCCTCGTGGACAGGGGAGCACAGATACGCAGTATTTT

V gene: TRBV6-6
D gene: NA
J gene: TRBJ1-2
clone size: few
CDR3 protein: CASTIGVRYGYTF
CDR3 DNA: TGTGCCAGCACCATAGGGGTGCGGTATGGCTACACCTTC

V gene: TRBV28
D gene: TRBD2
J gene: TRBJ2-1
clone size: NA
CDR3 protein: CASSFSLGTSGRTDEQFF
CDR3 DNA: TGTGCCAGCAGTTTTTCCTTGGGGACTAGCGGGAGGACTGATGAGCAGTTCTTC

V gene: TRBV27
D gene: NA
J gene: TRBJ1-2
clone size: NA
CDR3 protein: CAGCGPGAGVYGYTF
CDR3 DNA: TGTGCCGGCTGTGGTCCAGGGGCAGGGGTATATGGCTACACCTTC

V gene: TRBV5-1
D gene: NA
J gene: TRBJ1-1
clone size: NA
CDR3 protein: CASSFEGLPNTEAFF
CDR3 DNA: TGCGCCAGCAGCTTTGAAGGACTGCCGAACACTGAAGCTTTCTTT

V gene: TRBV15
D gene: NA
J gene: TRBJ2-7
clone size: NA
CDR3 protein: CATSRVVGQSYEQYF
CDR3 DNA: TGTGCCACCAGCAGAGTTGTGGGACAAAGCTACGAGCAGTACTTC

V gene: TRBV4-3
D gene: NA
J gene: TRBJ1-1
clone size: NA
CDR3 protein: CASSQDRGTYEAFF
CDR3 DNA: TGCGCCAGCAGCCAAGATCGGGGGACTTATGAAGCTTTCTTT

V gene: TRBV28
D gene: NA
J gene: TRBJ1-1
clone size: NA
CDR3 protein: CASSFLGGGLAFF
CDR3 DNA: TGTGCCAGCAGTTTTTTAGGTGGTGGATTGGCTTTCTTT

V gene: TRBV2
D gene: NA
J gene: TRBJ1-5
clone size: NA
CDR3 protein: CASRTGADQPQHF
CDR3 DNA: TGTGCCAGCAGGACAGGAGCTGATCAGCCCCAGCATTTT